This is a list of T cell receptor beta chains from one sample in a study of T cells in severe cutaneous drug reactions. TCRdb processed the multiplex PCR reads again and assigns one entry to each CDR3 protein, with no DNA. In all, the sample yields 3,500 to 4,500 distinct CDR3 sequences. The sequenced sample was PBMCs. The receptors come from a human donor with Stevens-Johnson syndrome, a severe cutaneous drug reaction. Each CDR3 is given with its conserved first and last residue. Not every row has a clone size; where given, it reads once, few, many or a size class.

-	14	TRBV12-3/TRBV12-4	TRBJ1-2	CASRPQGANYGYTF
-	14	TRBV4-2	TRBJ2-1	CASSRRTSANEQFF
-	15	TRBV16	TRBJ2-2	CASSQRQTDTGELFF
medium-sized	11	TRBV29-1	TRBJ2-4	CSVHLQNIQYF
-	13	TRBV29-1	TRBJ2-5	CSTRQGAGETQYF
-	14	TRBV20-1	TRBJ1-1	CSASTGTTNTEAFF
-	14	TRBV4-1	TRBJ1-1	CASSRLTGAVEAFF
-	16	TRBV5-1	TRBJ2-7	CASSLVGGHSPGEQYF
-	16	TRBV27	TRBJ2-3	CASRSTTGGRADTQYF
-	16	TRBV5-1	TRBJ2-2	CASSQTSGRYTGELFF
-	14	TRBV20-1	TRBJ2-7	CSAGRLAGPYEQYF
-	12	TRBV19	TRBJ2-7	CASGTSGPEQYF
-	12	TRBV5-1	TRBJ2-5	CASSEPQETQYF
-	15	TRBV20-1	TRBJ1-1	CSATRDRGLSTEAFF
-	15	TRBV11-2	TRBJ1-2	CASSRVRAMGDGYTF
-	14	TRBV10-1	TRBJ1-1	CASSPQGSNTEAFF
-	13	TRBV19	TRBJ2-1	CASQRDGNNEQFF
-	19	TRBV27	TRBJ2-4	CASTHLNLRGRVAKNIQYF
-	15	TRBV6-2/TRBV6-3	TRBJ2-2	CASSSGQGDTGELFF
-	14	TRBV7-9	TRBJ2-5	CASSFTGGQETQYF
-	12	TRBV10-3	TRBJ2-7	CAISDPPGEQYF
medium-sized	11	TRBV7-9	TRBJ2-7	CASSLRYEQYF
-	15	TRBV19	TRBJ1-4	CASSPRQGAREKLFF
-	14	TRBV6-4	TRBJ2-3	CASSIAGDRDTQYF
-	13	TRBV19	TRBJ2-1	CASSKRTQNEQFF
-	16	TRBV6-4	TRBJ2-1	CASSDTPGQGYNEQFF
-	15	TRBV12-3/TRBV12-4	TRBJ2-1	CASTTSGSRYNEQFF
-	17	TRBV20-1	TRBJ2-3	CSATTGPGLAGTDTQYF
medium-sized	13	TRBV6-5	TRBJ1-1	CASSYAGGTEAFF
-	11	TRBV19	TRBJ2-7	CASSTGTAKYF
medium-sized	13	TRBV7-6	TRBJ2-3	CASSLPSTDTQYF
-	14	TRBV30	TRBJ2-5	CAWTVGRGIETQYF
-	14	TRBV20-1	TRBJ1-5	CSARGTGDFQPQHF
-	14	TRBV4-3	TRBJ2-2	CASSQTGSTGELFF
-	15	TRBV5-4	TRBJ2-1	CASSLEVLAGPEQFF
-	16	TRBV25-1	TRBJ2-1	CASSASGNLDPNEQFF
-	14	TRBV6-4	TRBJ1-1	CASKPGQENTEAFF
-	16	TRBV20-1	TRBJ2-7	CSAMGTAIRRSYEQYF
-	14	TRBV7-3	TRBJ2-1	CASSPGGSGNEQFF
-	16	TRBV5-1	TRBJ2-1	CASSLTLAGVYNEQFF
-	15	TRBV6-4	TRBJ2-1	CASSALAGGPHEQFF
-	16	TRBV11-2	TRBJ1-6	CASSLGDVGYNSPLHF
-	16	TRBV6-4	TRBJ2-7	CASSNDSGRSSYEQYF
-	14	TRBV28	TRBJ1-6	CASKGGTYNSPLHF
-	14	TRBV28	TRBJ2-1	CASKTSGDSNEQFF
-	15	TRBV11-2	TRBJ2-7	CASSSQQGAMYEQYF
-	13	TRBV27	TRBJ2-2	CASSYGERRELFF
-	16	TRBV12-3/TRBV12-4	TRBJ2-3	CASSSPLQGNGDTQYF